The clone carrying this T cell receptor (beta chain) was seen ten or more times. Its target is not known. What was amplified from RNA transcripts were TCR beta CDR3 regions. A set of HTBI primers served as the primers for a first-round RT-PCR of the TCR CDR3. TCRdb re-analysed the multiplex PCR reads in MiXCR, keeping a single row per CDR3 protein. The table lists tens of thousands of distinct CDR3 sequences, around 48% of them singletons. The data stem from a study of T cells in Graves' hyperthyroidism and ophthalmopathy. Overall study findings and caveats: Within blood appeared most thyroid clonotypes that had expanded above 0.001. Prediction of ophthalmopathy progression came a median roughly 6.4 months pre-onset.

Per germline, CDR1 DFQATT and CDR2 SNEGSKA (reference sequence). The CDR3 covers 12 residues. The V gene lost 0 bases and the J gene lost 3 bases, with 6 bases spanning the gap. When ophthalmopathy did not progress within 18 months, Graves' hyperthyroidism was considered stable. For the diagnoses, clinical symptoms, serum thyroxine and TRAb, thyroid ultrasound and orbital computed tomography were used. This TCR derives from a woman between 50 and 59 years old with Graves' hyperthyroidism. V and J are TRBV20-1 and TRBJ2-7; TRBD1 might be the D (6 bases). The source material was peripheral blood or thyroid tissue (not recorded which). CDR3 region: CSAREGGYEQYF. The CDR3 nucleotides are TGCAGTGCTAGAGAAGGGGGCTACGAGCAGTACTTC.